Listed here is a single T cell receptor (beta chain). This clonotype occurred many times. Its antigen is unknown. No qualities accompany the bases; no much larger clone lies one base away. This record comes from a study of T-cell memory formation after mild COVID-19 (dated by TCRdb to the early 2020s). With respect to the entire study: Most TCR sequence clusters were specific to one of the two donors. The cohort was made up of two young adult volunteers, one female and one male, who were previously healthy. In a couple of donors, T-cell clones that expanded and contracted after mild COVID-19 were tracked by sequencing TCRalpha and TCRbeta repertoires over time. Study-wide conclusions, independent of this receptor: SARS-CoV-2 specificity was not confirmed for the second-wave clones peaking on day 37. Some responding clones were detected in pre-infection memory, suggesting pre-existing cross-reactive memory T cells joined the SARS-CoV-2 response. Clones contracting from day 15 to 85 had balanced CD4/CD8 phenotypes, while a second wave expanding from day 15 to 37 was biased towards CD4+. The study included only two mild cases, and larger cohorts that include severe cases with pre-infection samples were judged to be necessary. Contracting CD4+ clones turned up mainly in the CM and EM memory subsets, whereas EMRA was where CD8+ clones were enriched.

The listed sequencing device is Illumina NovaSeq 6000. TCRalpha and TCRbeta cDNA libraries were built by 5'RACE with constant-segment primers, adding sample barcodes and unique molecular identifiers. RNA was extracted from every sample with Trizol reagent. The libraries were amplified in two PCR steps, and the second step added a second sample barcode and Illumina TruSeq adapters. Sequencing of libraries was performed on an Illumina NovaSeq with 2 x 150 bp paired-end reads. Per the original workflow: With migec v1.2.7, reads were demultiplexed and then collapsed into UMI-guided consensus sequences. Using mixcr v2.1.11, UMI consensuses were aligned to TRA and TRB V and J templates and then assembled into clonotypes. Expanded or contracted clonotypes were those called significant by both edgeR and NoisET, with noise models trained on biological replicates. edgeR calls used a false discovery rate-adjusted p below 0.01 and a log2 fold-change threshold of 1. PCA with hierarchical clustering of max-normalized trajectories of the 1000 most abundant clonotypes was used as exploratory dynamics analysis. Separately sequenced CD4+ and CD8+ repertoires were used to assign the CD4 or CD8 phenotype of responding clones. TCRdb reanalyzed the raw reads on its own, using fastp at Q25 for trimming and MiXCR for clone calling, and kept in-frame beta chains. Records with the same CDR3 protein are collapsed into one entry carrying the most frequent genes and DNA. The V and J calls here are based on TCRdb, not the publication. The sample table shows fewer than 50,000 distinct CDR3 sequences, and 7.3% are seen once. The top ten hold 1.4% of the sample.

PBMCs were isolated by Ficoll-Paque density gradient centrifugation. CDR3 length: 13 amino acids, cysteine to phenylalanine. Only the CDR3 region is kept as DNA, spanning 39 bases read in frame from base 1. Trimming removed 2 bases from V and 0 bases from J, leaving 4 bases between the germline ends. The germline V gene (reference sequence) sets CDR1 to DFQATT and CDR2 to SNEGSKA. The sequence came from a man aged 18 to 30 who had mild COVID-19 (a few samples of this study predate the infection). The sample titles of this study are shuffled in the database, so cell type and time point are left out; the donor was told from shared clones. Material for sequencing was PBMCs or a T cell subset sorted from them (not recorded which). The chain uses TRBV20-1 and TRBJ2-2; no D gene call is confident. The CDR3 sequence is CSARQTNTGELFF. The bases are TGCAGTGCTAGACAGACGAACACCGGGGAGCTGTTTTTT.